These 9 T cell receptor beta chains came from one sample sequenced in a study of blood T cell repertoires in COVID-19. This table comes from immunoSEQ multiplex PCR, and its TCRdb copy is limited to in-frame clones, with some not included. The sample shows roughly 250,000 clones, about 87% of them seen only once. Material for sequencing was PBMCs or T cells enriched from blood (not recorded which). Receptors originate from a woman aged 40 to 50 who had been exposed to COVID-19.

The genes are TRBV5-4 and TRBJ1-2; D might be TRBD1 (5 bases). This CDR3 has 14 residues. The ends were cut back, 4 bases at V and 1 base at J, with 11 bases in the middle. The germline gives CDR1 SGHNT, CDR2 YYREEE (reference sequence). The chain's CDR3 is CASSPGGLNYGYTF. The CDR3, as DNA: TGTGCCAGCAGCCCCGGGGGTCTTAACTATGGCTACACCTTC.

This chain joins TRBV5-4 and TRBJ1-2; maybe TRBD1 (6 bases). This CDR3 has 14 residues. Trimming cost V 0 bases and J 9 bases, with 15 bases left between them. Germline CDR1 and CDR2: SGHNT and YYREEE (reference sequence). The CDR3 loop is CASSLGSQGLRYTF. As DNA, the CDR3 is TGTGCCAGCAGCTTGGGTTCCCAGGGGCTGCGCTACACCTTC.

With respect to this clone: Germline and junction disagree at one end, which may indicate a read error. The chain joins TRBV5-1 to TRBJ2-3; 10 bases match TRBD2. Germline-derived CDR1 and CDR2 are SGHRS and YFSETQ. The CDR3 extends over 14 amino acids. The CDR3 spells CASSFSGGPDTQYF. The CDR3 nucleotides read TGTGCCAGCAGCTTTAGCGGGGGGCCAGATACGCAGTATTTT. Combining the CDR3 with reference TRBV5-1 and TRBJ2-3 gives the whole variable domain KAGVTQTPRYLIKTRGQQVTLSCSPISGHRSVSWYQQTPGQGLQFLFEYFSETQRNKGNFPGRFSGRQFSNSRSEMNVSTLELGDSALYLCASSFSGGPDTQYFGPGTRLTVL.

This chain connects TRBV12-3 or TRBV12-4 to TRBJ2-7; D remains unclear. The CDR3 is made up of 13 amino acids. The V gene lost 3 bases and the J gene lost 2 bases, with 8 bases spanning the gap. This CDR3 is CASSFRTPYEQYV. The CDR3 DNA follows: TGTGCCAGCAGTTTTCGCACACCCTACGAGCAGTACGTC.

This clone turned up a few times. This rearrangement joins TRBV3-1 (or the pseudogene TRBV3-2) to TRBJ1-5; a possible D gene is TRBD1 (5 bases). Germline V gene sequence: CDR1 LGHDT, CDR2 YNNKEL (reference sequence). This CDR3 is 18 amino acids long. V lost 4 bases and J 3 bases, leaving 22 bases between the germline ends. Here the CDR3 DNA reads TGTGCCAGCAGCCCTCGGAGTGAGATGACAGCTGCCAATCAGCCCCAGCATTTT. This codes for CASSPRSEMTAANQPQHF.

The V and J genes are TRBV20-1 and TRBJ1-6, with 7 bases fitting TRBD1. V was clipped by 3 bases and J by 4 bases; unmatched bases: 9. CDR3 length equals 16 residues. From germline, CDR1 is DFQATT and CDR2 SNEGSKA (reference sequence). The CDR3 DNA follows: TGCAGTGCTAGTCGACAGGGCGAGGGATATAATTCACCCCTCCACTTT. As protein: CSASRQGEGYNSPLHF.

This chain links TRBV27 with TRBJ1-2; D is ambiguous. Germline V gene data show CDR1 as MNHEY and CDR2 as SMNVEV (reference sequence). The CDR3 runs 14 residues. Trimming shortened V by 8 bases and J by 0 bases, and 13 bases separated the two germline ends. This CDR3 reads CASAQLPPNYGYTF. CDR3 nucleotide sequence: TGTGCCAGCGCACAGTTGCCCCCTAACTATGGCTACACCTTC.

This sequence joins TRBV28 and TRBJ2-7; D possibly corresponds to TRBD1 (6 bases). Germline CDR1 and CDR2: MDHEN and SYDVKM. This CDR3 is 15 amino acids long. Trimming pared 10 bases from V and 3 bases from J, leaving 22 bases between. CDR3 protein: CATEPQDRRGYEQYF. The DNA for the CDR3 is TGTGCCACCGAACCTCAGGACAGACGGGGCTACGAGCAGTACTTC.

The V gene is TRBV28, the J gene TRBJ1-6, with TRBD1 as a possible D gene (5 bases). V was cut by 7 bases and J by 6 bases, with 13 bases left in between. This CDR3 has 14 residues. Germline-derived CDR1 and CDR2 are MDHEN and SYDVKM. The CDR3 region has the DNA TGTGCCAGCACGTGGGGACTCCTTAATTCACCCCTCCACTTT. This encodes CASTWGLLNSPLHF.